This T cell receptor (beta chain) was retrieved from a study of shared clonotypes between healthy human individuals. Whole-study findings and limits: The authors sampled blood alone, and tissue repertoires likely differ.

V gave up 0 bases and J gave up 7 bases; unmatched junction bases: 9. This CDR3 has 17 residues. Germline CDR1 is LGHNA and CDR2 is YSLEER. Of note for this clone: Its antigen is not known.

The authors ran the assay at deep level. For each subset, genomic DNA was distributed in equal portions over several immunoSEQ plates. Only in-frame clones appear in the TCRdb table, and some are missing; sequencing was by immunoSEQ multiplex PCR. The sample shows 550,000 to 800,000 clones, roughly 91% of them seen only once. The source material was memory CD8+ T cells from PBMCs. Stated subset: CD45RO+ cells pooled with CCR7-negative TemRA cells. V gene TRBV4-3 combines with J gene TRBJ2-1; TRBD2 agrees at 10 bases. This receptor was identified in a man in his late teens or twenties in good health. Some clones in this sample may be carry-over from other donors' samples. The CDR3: CASSQDLASGSVNEQFF. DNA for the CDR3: TGCGCCAGCAGCCAAGATTTAGCTAGCGGGAGCGTGAATGAGCAGTTCTTC.